This entry lists 10 T cell receptor beta chains sequenced from one sample in a study of blood T cell repertoires in COVID-19 (dated by TCRdb to the early 2020s). The protocol used for the library was the immunoSEQ multiplex PCR assay. The source is immuneACCESS, and TCRdb retained only in-frame sequences with V and J called. Part of the clones is not carried over; for the studies checked, unresolved V genes explain less than half of this, and the remainder is unexplained. This sample is represented by under 200,000 clones; 83% of them were singletons. The top ten clones comprise roughly 2% of the sample. What was sequenced was peripheral blood. Every receptor here comes from a woman of 80 years or more with acute or convalescent COVID-19.

The chain has TRBV6-5 and TRBJ1-2; 9 bases are shared with TRBD1. J gave up 5 bases and V 6 bases, and 10 bases lay outside the gene matches. CDR3 length: 15 residues. From germline, CDR1 is MNHEY and CDR2 SVGAGI. The CDR3: CASRRDRALAYGYTF. The CDR3 DNA is TGTGCCAGCAGGCGGGACAGGGCCCTAGCTTATGGCTACACCTTC.

The chain employs TRBV5-1 and TRBJ2-1, with D tentatively TRBD1 (6 bases). Germline lookup yields CDR1 SGHRS and CDR2 YFSETQ. This CDR3 spans 14 amino acids. Trimming stripped 0 bases from V and 4 bases from J, with 8 bases between. CDR3 bases: TGCGCCAGCAGCTTGGGGACAGCTTACAATGAGCAGTTCTTC. Encoded protein: CASSLGTAYNEQFF. Full variable domain (remainder filled in from reference TRBV5-1 and TRBJ2-1): KAGVTQTPRYLIKTRGQQVTLSCSPISGHRSVSWYQQTPGQGLQFLFEYFSETQRNKGNFPGRFSGRQFSNSRSEMNVSTLELGDSALYLCASSLGTAYNEQFFGPGTRLTVL.

The genes are TRBV7-2 and TRBJ2-7; possible D gene TRBD2, 5 bases. Germline lookup yields CDR1 SGHTA and CDR2 FQGNSA. Trimming cost V 2 bases and J 3 bases, with 11 bases left between them. The CDR3 extends over 14 amino acids. This chain's CDR3 is CASSLLPGFYEQYF. In nucleotides, the CDR3 is TGTGCCAGCAGCTTACTTCCGGGATTCTACGAGCAGTACTTC.

In its sample, this clone was seen once. The rearrangement uses TRBV5-5 and TRBJ1-5, with D hard to call. The CDR3 totals 14 residues. From germline, CDR1 is SGHKS and CDR2 YYEKEE (reference sequence). The V and J ends lost 1 base and 9 bases respectively, with 14 bases between them. The CDR3 protein is CASSLTPTLLPQHF. The CDR3 DNA follows: TGTGCCAGCAGCTTGACTCCGACTCTTCTGCCCCAGCATTTT.

The chain couples TRBV30 to TRBJ2-7, with 7 bases lining up with TRBD1. Per the germline V gene, CDR1 is GTSNPN and CDR2 is SVGIG (reference sequence). The CDR3 sequence is 13 residues long. V was clipped by 1 base and J by 5 bases; unmatched bases: 5. CDR3 bases: TGTGCCTGGAGTGAGACAGGGTACCACGAGCAGTACTTC. This sequence encodes CAWSETGYHEQYF.

The chain couples TRBV6-1 to TRBJ2-3; D is undetermined. This CDR3 spans 15 amino acids. The germline gives CDR1 MNHNS, CDR2 SASEGT. Trimming left V 1 base short and J 2 bases short, with 10 bases between. The CDR3 region is CASSEGSSVTDTQYF. The DNA of the CDR3 is TGTGCCAGCAGTGAAGGGAGTTCTGTCACAGATACGCAGTATTTT.

CDR3 sequence: CASSLTRSNEKLFF. The DNA of the CDR3 is TGTGCCAGCAGCTTAACCAGATCTAATGAAAAACTGTTTTTT. The chain joins TRBV7-2 to TRBJ1-4; D not resolved. V was trimmed by 2 bases and J by 3 bases, leaving 7 bases between them. Looked up from germline, CDR1 is SGHTA and CDR2 is FQGNSA. The length of the CDR3 is 14 residues. Full variable domain (remainder filled in from reference TRBV7-2 and TRBJ1-4): GAGVSQSPSNKVTEKGKDVELRCDPISGHTALYWYRQSLGQGLEFLIYFQGNSAPDKSGLPSDRFSAERTGGSVSTLTIQRTQQEDSAVYLCASSLTRSNEKLFFGSGTQLSVL.

The genes are TRBV7-2 and TRBJ1-1; D unclear. V was pared by 1 base and J by 1 base, with 7 bases between. Germline V lookup: CDR1 SGHTA, CDR2 FQGNSA. The CDR3 spans 14 residues. This CDR3 is CASSLDIPNTEAFF. DNA of the CDR3: TGTGCCAGCAGCTTAGACATACCGAACACTGAAGCTTTCTTT.

Only one count was recorded for this clone. This rearrangement joins TRBV27 to TRBJ1-4; D is ambiguous. The CDR3 totals 16 residues. The V gene lost 3 bases and the J gene lost 8 bases, with 19 bases spanning the gap. Looked up from germline, CDR1 is MNHEY and CDR2 is SMNVEV (reference sequence). The CDR3 DNA reads as TGTGCCAGCAGTTTTCTCTCGACGGACGGGAACGAAAAACTGTTTTTT. As protein: CASSFLSTDGNEKLFF.

The J gene is TRBJ1-2, the V gene TRBV5-6; possibly TRBD1 for D (6 bases). V lost 4 bases and J 8 bases, leaving 21 bases between the germline ends. Looked up from germline, CDR1 is SGHDT and CDR2 is YYEEEE. This CDR3 has 15 amino acids. CDR3 sequence: CASSHYRAPSGGYTF. In DNA form, the CDR3 reads TGTGCCAGCAGCCATTACAGGGCCCCCTCGGGAGGCTACACCTTC. Based on the CDR3 plus reference TRBV5-6 and TRBJ1-2, the full variable domain is DAGVTQSPTHLIKTRGQQVTLRCSPKSGHDTVSWYQQALGQGPQFIFQYYEEEERQRGNFPDRFSGHQFPNYSSELNVNALLLGDSALYLCASSHYRAPSGGYTFGSGTRLTVV.